The entry below gives a single TCR beta chain sequence along with its context. Per germline, CDR1 SEHNR and CDR2 FQNEAQ (reference sequence). The length of the CDR3 is 14 residues. The V segment lost 5 bases and the J segment 3 bases; nucleotides outside the gene matches: 7. This sample is part of a study of cytomegalovirus exposure and HLA in healthy donors. 13 Jbeta primers and 60 Vbeta primers were used for the PCR. Profiled with immunoSEQ multiplex PCR; TCRdb holds only in-frame clones, not every one. Of fewer than 200,000 clones in the sample, about three quarters were seen once. The sample was PBMCs. The J gene is TRBJ2-7, the V gene TRBV7-9, with TRBD1 matching 7 bases. This clonotype was obtained from a middle-aged woman in good health and CMV-seropositive. CDR3 loop: CASSDSTGIYEQYF. In DNA form, the CDR3 reads TGTGCCAGCAGCGACTCGACAGGGATCTACGAGCAGTACTTC.